What follows are 29 T cell receptor beta chains derived from one specimen sequenced in a study of blood T cell repertoires in COVID-19. Profiled with immunoSEQ multiplex PCR; TCRdb holds only in-frame clones, not every one. The sample holds some 100,000 clones; 70% to 90% are singletons and the top ten take about 13%. The sequencing input was peripheral blood. These receptors originate from a human donor in a cohort sampled during active COVID-19.

In this sample, this clone turned up a few times. V is TRBV7-2 and J is TRBJ2-1, with D perhaps matching TRBD2 (6 bases). Germline CDR1 SGHTA, CDR2 FQGNSA. This CDR3 comprises 14 residues. The V gene lost 8 bases and the J gene lost 2 bases, with 13 bases spanning the gap. Here the CDR3 reads CASVGRETYNEQFF. The CDR3 DNA reads TGTGCCAGCGTGGGGCGGGAAACCTACAATGAGCAGTTCTTC. Full variable domain (missing parts from reference TRBV7-2 and TRBJ2-1): GAGVSQSPSNKVTEKGKDVELRCDPISGHTALYWYRQSLGQGLEFLIYFQGNSAPDKSGLPSDRFSAERTGGSVSTLTIQRTQQEDSAVYLCASVGRETYNEQFFGPGTRLTVL.

This clone was counted many times. This chain's CDR3 is CASSIKQGSLSPLHF. CDR3 in DNA: TGTGCCAGTAGTATTAAACAGGGGTCGCTTTCACCCCTCCACTTT. The chain uses TRBV19 and TRBJ1-6; 7 bases fit TRBD1. The length of the CDR3 is 15 residues. The junction had 8 bases not matched to a gene; V was cut back by 3 bases and J by 9 bases. CDR1 is LNHDA and CDR2 is SQIVND in the germline V gene (reference sequence).

CDR3 protein: CASSPTLAGAIETQYF. Here the CDR3 DNA reads TGTGCCAGCAGCCCAACACTAGCGGGGGCTATAGAGACCCAGTACTTC. The V gene is TRBV3-1 (or the pseudogene TRBV3-2), the J gene TRBJ2-5, with TRBD2 matching 11 bases. V was pared by 4 bases and J by 4 bases, with 8 bases of the junction left unmatched. CDR1 and CDR2 from the germline V gene are LGHDT and YNNKEL (reference sequence). This CDR3 spans 16 amino acids.

This chain joins TRBV30 and TRBJ1-6, with a possible D match to TRBD1 (5 bases). The germline V and J ends were trimmed by 4 bases and 3 bases, with 7 bases remaining between them. The CDR3 totals 13 residues. Germline V lookup: CDR1 GTSNPN, CDR2 SVGIG (reference sequence). This CDR3 reads CAWKTDYNSPLHF. CDR3 bases: TGTGCCTGGAAGACAGACTATAATTCACCCCTCCACTTT.

V gene TRBV19 combines with J gene TRBJ2-3, with D perhaps matching TRBD1 (5 bases). There are 15 residues in the CDR3. Germline loops: CDR1 LNHDA, CDR2 SQIVND (reference sequence). V shed 3 bases and J shed 2 bases, with 12 bases lying between them. The CDR3 DNA reads TGTGCCAGTAGTATGGGCGGACACCCCACAGATACGCAGTATTTT. It is translated as CASSMGGHPTDTQYF.

The V call is TRBV10-2, the J call TRBJ2-1; 9 nucleotides align to TRBD1. CDR3 size: 15 residues. Germline CDR1 reads WSHSY; CDR2 reads SAAADI. The ends lost 3 bases at V and 7 bases at J; junction bases unmatched: 7. CDR3 sequence: CASSDLTGGKNEQFF. CDR3 coding DNA: TGCGCCAGCAGTGACCTCACAGGGGGCAAGAATGAGCAGTTCTTC.

V is TRBV19 and J is TRBJ2-1; perhaps TRBD1 as D (6 bases). Germline lookup yields CDR1 LNHDA and CDR2 SQIVND (reference sequence). The CDR3 has 13 amino acids. V lost 8 bases and J lost 7, with 15 bases in between. The CDR3 reads CASATGWGNEQFF. In DNA form, the CDR3 reads TGTGCCAGTGCTACAGGGTGGGGGAATGAGCAGTTCTTC.

The CDR3 sequence is CASSWGRSGEQYF. For the CDR3, the DNA is TGTGCCAGCAGCTGGGGCAGATCCGGCGAGCAGTACTTC. The rearrangement joins TRBV11-3 to TRBJ2-7; weak D call: TRBD1 (5 bases). Germline V gene lookup returns CDR1 SGHNT and CDR2 YENEEA. CDR3 size: 13 residues. Trimming removed 4 bases from V and 6 bases from J, with 13 bases in between.

This clone was found once. Here the CDR3 reads CASRNGGAGANVLTF. For the CDR3, the DNA is TGTGCCAGCAGAAACGGGGGGGCTGGGGCCAACGTCCTGACTTTC. The chain has TRBV7-2 and TRBJ2-6; 8 bases are shared with TRBD2. Germline trimming cut 6 bases from V and 2 bases from J; bases unmatched to any gene: 3. The CDR3 loop spans 15 amino acids. Germline CDR1 and CDR2: SGHTA and FQGNSA. The variable domain in full, completed from reference TRBV7-2 and TRBJ2-6, reads GAGVSQSPSNKVTEKGKDVELRCDPISGHTALYWYRQSLGQGLEFLIYFQGNSAPDKSGLPSDRFSAERTGGSVSTLTIQRTQQEDSAVYLCASRNGGAGANVLTFGAGSRLTVL.

The CDR3 protein is CASSTGLSATNEKLFF. The CDR3 coding sequence is TGCGCCAGCAGCACGGGACTGAGCGCAACTAATGAAAAACTGTTTTTT. This chain connects TRBV5-1 to TRBJ1-4; possibly TRBD1 for D (5 bases). Looked up from germline, CDR1 is SGHRS and CDR2 is YFSETQ. Between the trimmed V and J ends, which lost 4 bases and 0 bases, there was a span of 13 bases. The CDR3 is 16 amino acids. Looking up the rest from reference TRBV5-1 and TRBJ1-4 gives the full variable domain: KAGVTQTPRYLIKTRGQQVTLSCSPISGHRSVSWYQQTPGQGLQFLFEYFSETQRNKGNFPGRFSGRQFSNSRSEMNVSTLELGDSALYLCASSTGLSATNEKLFFGSGTQLSVL.

In this sample, this clone turned up once. The rearrangement uses TRBV28 and TRBJ1-2; 10 nucleotides line up with TRBD1. The CDR3 is made up of 14 amino acids. Germline lookup yields CDR1 MDHEN and CDR2 SYDVKM. Trimming cost V 5 bases and J 7 bases; bases outside gene matches: 7. The CDR3 DNA is TGTGCCAGCAGTCCTCCGGGACAGGGGTTTGGCTACACCTTC. This encodes CASSPPGQGFGYTF.

The chain uses TRBV9 and TRBJ1-1; D is ambiguous. The CDR3 contains 13 residues. Trimming stripped 0 bases from V and 1 base from J, with 4 bases between. CDR1 SGDLS and CDR2 YYNGEE come from the germline V gene. The CDR3 DNA sequence: TGTGCCAGCAGCGTAGAGCAGAACACTGAAGCTTTCTTT. The encoded protein is CASSVEQNTEAFF.

The chain recombines TRBV6-2 or TRBV6-3 with TRBJ1-2; D gene ambiguous. V was pared by 4 bases and J by 12 bases, with 18 bases between. CDR1 and CDR2 (germline): MNHEY, SVGEGT. This CDR3 has 13 residues. CDR3 amino acids: CASSSVIGVDHTF. The CDR3 DNA is TGTGCCAGCAGTTCGGTAATCGGAGTAGATCACACCTTC.

The rearrangement uses TRBV5-1 and TRBJ1-1; no firm D call. V was cut by 3 bases and J by 4 bases, with 19 bases left in between. This CDR3 has 16 amino acids. Germline V lookup: CDR1 SGHRS, CDR2 YFSETQ. This CDR3 is CASSSGQGLERTEAFF. The CDR3 DNA reads TGCGCCAGCAGCTCTGGCCAAGGATTAGAGCGCACTGAAGCTTTCTTT.

This chain connects TRBV11-3 to TRBJ2-1, with a weak D call TRBD1 (5 bases). The CDR3 runs 14 residues. Per the germline V gene, CDR1 is SGHNT and CDR2 is YENEEA. Trimming cost V 1 base and J 9 bases, with 13 bases left between them. The CDR3 loop is CASSLGQGYGEQFF. CDR3 in DNA: TGTGCCAGCAGCTTAGGGCAGGGCTACGGTGAGCAGTTCTTC.

The V and J genes are TRBV29-1 and TRBJ1-2; D gene unclear. Trimming removed 6 bases from V and 5 bases from J, with 16 bases in between. This CDR3 region has 13 residues. Germline lookup yields CDR1 SQVTM and CDR2 ANQGSEA. For the CDR3, the DNA is TGCAGCGTCCTAATGGGGAGAGAATATGGCTACACCTTC. Protein product: CSVLMGREYGYTF.

The chain has TRBV18 and TRBJ2-7, with 8 bases aligning to TRBD1. Germline assignment: CDR1 KGHSH and CDR2 LQKENI. The CDR3 contains 15 residues. V lost 4 bases to trimming and J lost 3 bases; unmatched junction nucleotides: 8. The CDR3 bases are TGTGCCAGCTCACGAGGACAGGGACTCAACTACGAGCAGTACTTC. It translates to CASSRGQGLNYEQYF.

V and J are TRBV29-1 and TRBJ2-3; tentative D call: TRBD1 (6 bases). Trimming left V 4 bases short and J 2 bases short, with 10 bases between. From germline, CDR1 is SQVTM and CDR2 ANQGSEA. CDR3 length equals 13 residues. In DNA form, the CDR3 reads TGCAGCGTTGTCAGGGGTAACACAGATACGCAGTATTTT. Translating gives CSVVRGNTDTQYF.

This chain connects TRBV9 to TRBJ1-5; tentatively, D is TRBD1 (6 bases). CDR1 is SGDLS and CDR2 is YYNGEE in the germline V gene. This CDR3 is built from 14 residues. Trimming left V 4 bases short and J 1 base short, with 9 bases between. The CDR3 DNA follows: TGTGCCAGCAGCCGGGACATCAGCAATCAGCCCCAGCATTTT. This encodes CASSRDISNQPQHF. Using reference TRBV9 and TRBJ1-5 for the parts outside the CDR3, the full variable domain is DSGVTQTPKHLITATGQRVTLRCSPRSGDLSVYWYQQSLDQGLQFLIQYYNGEERAKGNILERFSAQQFPDLHSELNLSSLELGDSALYFCASSRDISNQPQHFGDGTRLSIL.

CDR3 sequence: CASRPDTLFYGYTF. CDR3 sequence (DNA): TGTGCCAGCAGACCAGACACCTTATTCTATGGCTACACCTTC. The rearrangement joins TRBV7-9 to TRBJ1-2; no clear D gene. The CDR3 runs 14 residues. CDR1 and CDR2 from the germline V gene are SEHNR and FQNEAQ (reference sequence). V lost 6 bases to trimming and J lost 4 bases, with 15 bases between them.

This clone was detected a few times. The chain links TRBV28 to TRBJ2-7; D might be TRBD1 (6 bases). Trimming took off 6 bases at V and 4 bases at J, with 19 bases between the two ends. The germline CDR1 and CDR2 sequences are MDHEN and SYDVKM. The CDR3 runs 15 residues. CDR3 sequence: CASSPAAGQPYEQYF. CDR3 bases: TGTGCCAGCAGCCCCGCGGCTGGACAGCCTTACGAGCAGTACTTC.

The chain is built from TRBV18 and TRBJ2-7, with D maybe TRBD2 (5 bases). Per germline, CDR1 KGHSH and CDR2 LQKENI. V dropped 0 bases and J dropped 0 bases, with 6 bases sitting between them. CDR3 length: 14 residues. The DNA for the CDR3 is TGTGCCAGCTCACCACCAGCGGCCTCCTACGAGCAGTACTTC. Translated, it gives CASSPPAASYEQYF.

CDR3 DNA sequence: TGTGCCAGCAGCACAGGGCCCTCGTGGGAGCAGTACTTC. Translating gives CASSTGPSWEQYF. V usage is TRBV6-5 and J usage is TRBJ2-7, with D possibly TRBD1 on 6 matching bases. V was shortened by 6 bases and J by 7 bases, with 16 bases between the two germline ends. This CDR3 spans 13 amino acids. Germline V gene data show CDR1 as MNHEY and CDR2 as SVGAGI.

This clone was recorded a few times. Other nucleotide sequences in the sample specify the same CDR3. This chain joins TRBV3-1 (or the pseudogene TRBV3-2) and TRBJ2-2; 7 bases are a match to TRBD2. The CDR3 runs to 16 residues. The V segment lost 0 bases and the J segment 0 bases; nucleotides outside the gene matches: 1. Germline CDR1 and CDR2: LGHDT and YNNKEL (reference sequence). This CDR3 reads CASSQEGRANTGELFF. The CDR3 coding sequence is TGTGCCAGCAGCCAAGAGGGGAGGGCGAACACCGGGGAGCTGTTTTTT.

The genes are TRBV16 and TRBJ2-7; 7 bases agree with TRBD1. With V trimmed by 2 bases and J by 4 bases, 5 bases remained unmatched. This CDR3 spans 14 amino acids. Germline assignment: CDR1 KGHSY and CDR2 FQNENV. CDR3 sequence reads: CASSQETGVYEQYF. The DNA of the CDR3 is TGTGCCAGCAGCCAAGAAACAGGGGTTTACGAGCAGTACTTC.

V and J are TRBV12-3 or TRBV12-4 and TRBJ1-6; D is perhaps TRBD1 (5 bases). Trimming removed 3 bases from V and 10 bases from J, with 10 bases in between. CDR3 length equals 13 residues. CDR3 amino acids: CASSFLRGSPLHF. CDR3 nucleotide sequence: TGTGCCAGCAGTTTTCTTAGGGGCTCACCCCTCCACTTT.

This rearrangement joins TRBV18 to TRBJ2-3, with D unresolved. CDR1 is KGHSH and CDR2 is LQKENI in the germline V gene. V was shortened by 2 bases and J by 1 base, with 13 bases between the two germline ends. The CDR3 runs 16 residues. Here the CDR3 reads CASSPARQRGTDTQYF. The CDR3 DNA follows: TGTGCCAGCTCACCAGCACGCCAGCGAGGCACAGATACGCAGTATTTT.

This clone was found once. The V call is TRBV2, the J call TRBJ2-1; D not certain. Germline V gene lookup returns CDR1 SNHLY and CDR2 FYNNEI. This CDR3 is 13 amino acids long. The ends were cut back, 7 bases at V and 6 bases at J, with 13 bases in the middle. The CDR3 nucleotides are TGTGCCAGCAAGGTTGGGCTCGTCAATGAGCAGTTCTTC. It codes for CASKVGLVNEQFF. The whole variable domain, filled in from reference TRBV2 and TRBJ2-1, reads EPEVTQTPSHQVTQMGQEVILRCVPISNHLYFYWYRQILGQKVEFLVSFYNNEISEKSEIFDDQFSVERPDGSNFTLKIRSTKLEDSAMYFCASKVGLVNEQFFGPGTRLTVL.

The CDR3 nucleotides read TGTGCCAGCAGACCTACAGGGACTCAGCCCCAGCATTTT. Translated, it gives CASRPTGTQPQHF. The chain uses TRBV6-2 or TRBV6-3 and TRBJ1-5; a weak D match, TRBD1 (6 bases). CDR1 MNHEY and CDR2 SVGEGT come from the germline V gene. The V end was cut by 6 bases, the J end by 6 bases, with 12 bases between. CDR3 length: 13 residues.